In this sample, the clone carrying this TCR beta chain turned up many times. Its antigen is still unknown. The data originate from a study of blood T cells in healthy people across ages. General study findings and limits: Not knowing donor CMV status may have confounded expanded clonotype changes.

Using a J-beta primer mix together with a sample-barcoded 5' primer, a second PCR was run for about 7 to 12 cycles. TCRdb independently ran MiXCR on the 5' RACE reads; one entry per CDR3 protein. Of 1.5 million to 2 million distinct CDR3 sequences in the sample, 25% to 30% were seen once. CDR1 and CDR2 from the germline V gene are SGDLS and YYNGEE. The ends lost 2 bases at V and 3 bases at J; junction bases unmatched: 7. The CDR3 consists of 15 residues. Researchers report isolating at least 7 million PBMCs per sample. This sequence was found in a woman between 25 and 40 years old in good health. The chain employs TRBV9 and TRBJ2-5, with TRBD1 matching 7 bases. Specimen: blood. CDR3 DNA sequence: TGTGCCAGCAGCGTTCTTGAGGGGGCGAAAGAGACCCAGTACTTC. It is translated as CASSVLEGAKETQYF. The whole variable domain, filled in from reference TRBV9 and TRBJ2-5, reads DSGVTQTPKHLITATGQRVTLRCSPRSGDLSVYWYQQSLDQGLQFLIQYYNGEERAKGNILERFSAQQFPDLHSELNLSSLELGDSALYFCASSVLEGAKETQYFGPGTRLLVL.